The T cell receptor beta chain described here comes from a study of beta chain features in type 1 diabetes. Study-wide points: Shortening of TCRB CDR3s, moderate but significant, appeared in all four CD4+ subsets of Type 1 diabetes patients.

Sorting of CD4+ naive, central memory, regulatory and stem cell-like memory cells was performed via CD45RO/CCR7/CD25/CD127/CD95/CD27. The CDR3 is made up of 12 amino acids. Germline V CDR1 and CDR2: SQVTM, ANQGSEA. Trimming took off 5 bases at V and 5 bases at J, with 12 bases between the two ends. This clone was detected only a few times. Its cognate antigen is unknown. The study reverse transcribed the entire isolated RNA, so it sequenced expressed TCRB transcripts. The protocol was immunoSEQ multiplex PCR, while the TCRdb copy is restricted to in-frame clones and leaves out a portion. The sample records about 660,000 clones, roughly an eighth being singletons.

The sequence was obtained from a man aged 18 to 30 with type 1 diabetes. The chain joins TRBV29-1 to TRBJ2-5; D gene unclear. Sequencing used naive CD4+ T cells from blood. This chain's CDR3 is CSVSDGRETQYF. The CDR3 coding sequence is TGCAGCGTTTCCGACGGGCGGGAGACCCAGTACTTC.